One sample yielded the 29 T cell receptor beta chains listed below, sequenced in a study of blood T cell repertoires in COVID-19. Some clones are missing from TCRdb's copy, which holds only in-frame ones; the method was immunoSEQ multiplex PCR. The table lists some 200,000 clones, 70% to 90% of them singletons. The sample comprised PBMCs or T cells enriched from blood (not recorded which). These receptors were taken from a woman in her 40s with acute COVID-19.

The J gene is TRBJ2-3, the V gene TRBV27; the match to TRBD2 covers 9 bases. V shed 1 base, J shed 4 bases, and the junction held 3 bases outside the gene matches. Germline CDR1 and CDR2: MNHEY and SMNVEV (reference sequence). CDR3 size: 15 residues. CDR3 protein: CASSLWRGGPDTQYF. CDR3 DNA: TGTGCCAGCAGTTTATGGCGGGGGGGACCAGATACGCAGTATTTT.

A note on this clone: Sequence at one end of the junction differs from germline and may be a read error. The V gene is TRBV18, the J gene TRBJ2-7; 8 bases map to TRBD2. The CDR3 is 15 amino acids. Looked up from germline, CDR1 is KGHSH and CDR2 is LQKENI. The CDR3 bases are TGTGCCAGCTCACTCTATAGCGGGGCCTCCAACGAGCAGTACTTC. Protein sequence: CASSLYSGASNEQYF.

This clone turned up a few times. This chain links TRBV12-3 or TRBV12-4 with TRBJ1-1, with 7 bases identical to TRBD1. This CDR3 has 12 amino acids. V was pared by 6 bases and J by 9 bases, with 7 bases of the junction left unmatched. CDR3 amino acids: CASSPGGRKAFF. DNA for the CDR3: TGTGCCAGCAGCCCAGGGGGAAGGAAAGCTTTCTTT.

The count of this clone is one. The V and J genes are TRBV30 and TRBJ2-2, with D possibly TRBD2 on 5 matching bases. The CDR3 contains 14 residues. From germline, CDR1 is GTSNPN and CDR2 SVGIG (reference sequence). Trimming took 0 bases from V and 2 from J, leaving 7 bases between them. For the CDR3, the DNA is TGTGCCTGGAGTGTAGCGGCTAACACCGGGGAGCTGTTTTTT. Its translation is CAWSVAANTGELFF.

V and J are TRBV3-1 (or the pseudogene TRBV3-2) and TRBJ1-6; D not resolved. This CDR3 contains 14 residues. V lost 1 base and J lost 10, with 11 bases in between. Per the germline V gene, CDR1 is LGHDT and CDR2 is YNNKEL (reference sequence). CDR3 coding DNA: TGTGCCAGCAGCCAAGTCGCGCAAGAATCACCCCTCCACTTT. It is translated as CASSQVAQESPLHF.

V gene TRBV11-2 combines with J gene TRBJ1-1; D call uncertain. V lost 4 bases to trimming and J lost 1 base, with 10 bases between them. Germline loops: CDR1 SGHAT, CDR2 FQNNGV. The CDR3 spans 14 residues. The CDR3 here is CASSYLRGNTEAFF. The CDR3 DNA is TGTGCCAGCAGCTATTTGCGGGGGAACACTGAAGCTTTCTTT.

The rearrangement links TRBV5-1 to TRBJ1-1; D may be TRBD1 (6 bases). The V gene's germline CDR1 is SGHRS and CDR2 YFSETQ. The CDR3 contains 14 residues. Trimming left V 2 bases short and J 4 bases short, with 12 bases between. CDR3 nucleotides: TGCGCCAGCAGCTTTGGGGGCCAGGGCACTGAAGCTTTCTTT. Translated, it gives CASSFGGQGTEAFF.

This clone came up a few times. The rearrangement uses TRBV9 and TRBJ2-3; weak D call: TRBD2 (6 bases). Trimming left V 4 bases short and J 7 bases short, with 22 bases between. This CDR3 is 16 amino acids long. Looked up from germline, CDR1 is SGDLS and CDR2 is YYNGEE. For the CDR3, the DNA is TGTGCCAGCAGCCCCCACCTGCGGGGAACAACCTATACGCAGTATTTT. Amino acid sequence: CASSPHLRGTTYTQYF.

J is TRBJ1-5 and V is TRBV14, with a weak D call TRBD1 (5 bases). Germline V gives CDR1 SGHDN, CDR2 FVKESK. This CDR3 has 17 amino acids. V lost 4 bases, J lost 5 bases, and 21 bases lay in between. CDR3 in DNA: TGTGCCAGCAGCCCCCACCTGAATTACAGGATCCATCAGCCCCAGCATTTT. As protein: CASSPHLNYRIHQPQHF.

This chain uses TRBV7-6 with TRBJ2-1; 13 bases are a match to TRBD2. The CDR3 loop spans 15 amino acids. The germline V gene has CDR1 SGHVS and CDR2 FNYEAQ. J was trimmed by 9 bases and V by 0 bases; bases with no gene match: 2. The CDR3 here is CASSLATSGRGEQFF. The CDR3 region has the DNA TGTGCCAGCAGCTTAGCTACTAGCGGGAGGGGTGAGCAGTTCTTC. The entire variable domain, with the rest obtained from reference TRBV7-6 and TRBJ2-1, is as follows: GAGVSQSPRYKVTKRGQDVALRCDPISGHVSLYWYRQALGQGPEFLTYFNYEAQQDKSGLPNDRFSAERPEGSISTLTIQRTEQRDSAMYRCASSLATSGRGEQFFGPGTRLTVL.

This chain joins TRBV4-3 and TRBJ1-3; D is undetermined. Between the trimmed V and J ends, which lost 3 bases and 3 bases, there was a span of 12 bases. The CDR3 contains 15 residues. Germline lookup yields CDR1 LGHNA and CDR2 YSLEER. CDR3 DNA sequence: TGCGCCAGCAGCCATGATCGGGGAGGTGGAAACACCATATATTTT. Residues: CASSHDRGGGNTIYF.

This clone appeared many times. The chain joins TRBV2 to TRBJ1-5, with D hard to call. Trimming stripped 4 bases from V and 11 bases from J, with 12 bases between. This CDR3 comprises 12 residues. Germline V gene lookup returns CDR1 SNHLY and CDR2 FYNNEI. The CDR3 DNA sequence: TGTGCCAGCAGTGGGGAGGAGGGATCCCAGCATTTT. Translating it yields CASSGEEGSQHF.

CDR3 loop: CASSSTDSNQPQHF. The CDR3 nucleotides are TGTGCCAGCAGTTCGACAGATAGCAATCAGCCCCAGCATTTT. The chain employs TRBV6-5 and TRBJ1-5, with a possible D match to TRBD1 (5 bases). Per the germline V gene, CDR1 is MNHEY and CDR2 is SVGAGI. This CDR3 comprises 14 residues. V was cut by 4 bases and J by 0 bases, with 7 bases left in between.

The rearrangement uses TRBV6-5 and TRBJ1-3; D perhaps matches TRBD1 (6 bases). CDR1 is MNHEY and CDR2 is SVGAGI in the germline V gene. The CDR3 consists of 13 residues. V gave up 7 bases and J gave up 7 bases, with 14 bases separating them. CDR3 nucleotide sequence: TGTGCCAGCAAAGACAGGCCCGGGAACACCATATATTTT. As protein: CASKDRPGNTIYF.

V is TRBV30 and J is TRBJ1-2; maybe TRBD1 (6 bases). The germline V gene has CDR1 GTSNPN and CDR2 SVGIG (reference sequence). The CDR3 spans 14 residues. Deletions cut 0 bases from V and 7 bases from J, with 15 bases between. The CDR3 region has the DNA TGTGCCTGGAGTGTTTCTGGGGGCCGGGGTGGCTACACCTTC. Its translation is CAWSVSGGRGGYTF.

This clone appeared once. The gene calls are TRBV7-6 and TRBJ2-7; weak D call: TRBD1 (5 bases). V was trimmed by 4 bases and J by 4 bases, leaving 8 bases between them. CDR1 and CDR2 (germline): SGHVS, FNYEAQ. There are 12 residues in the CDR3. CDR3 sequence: CASSSGQYEQYF. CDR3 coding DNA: TGTGCCAGCAGCTCCGGACAATACGAGCAGTACTTC.

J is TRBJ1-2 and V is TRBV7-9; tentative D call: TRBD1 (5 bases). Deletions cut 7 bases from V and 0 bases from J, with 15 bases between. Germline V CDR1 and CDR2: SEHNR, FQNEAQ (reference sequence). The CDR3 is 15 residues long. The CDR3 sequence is CASTLGAGTNYGYTF. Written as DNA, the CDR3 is TGTGCCAGCACTCTAGGGGCAGGGACTAACTATGGCTACACCTTC.

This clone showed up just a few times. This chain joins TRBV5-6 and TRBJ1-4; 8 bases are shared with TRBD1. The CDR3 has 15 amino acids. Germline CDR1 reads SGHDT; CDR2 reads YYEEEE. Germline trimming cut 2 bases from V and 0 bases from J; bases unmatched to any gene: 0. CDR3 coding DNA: TGTGCCAGCAGCTTACAGGGGGCAACTAATGAAAAACTGTTTTTT. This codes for CASSLQGATNEKLFF.

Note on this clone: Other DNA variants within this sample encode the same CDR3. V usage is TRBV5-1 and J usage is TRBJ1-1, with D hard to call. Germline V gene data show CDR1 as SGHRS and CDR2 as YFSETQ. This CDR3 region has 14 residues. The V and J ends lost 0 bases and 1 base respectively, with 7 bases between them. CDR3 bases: TGCGCCAGCAGCTTGGGGCCGGGGAACACTGAAGCTTTCTTT. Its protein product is CASSLGPGNTEAFF.

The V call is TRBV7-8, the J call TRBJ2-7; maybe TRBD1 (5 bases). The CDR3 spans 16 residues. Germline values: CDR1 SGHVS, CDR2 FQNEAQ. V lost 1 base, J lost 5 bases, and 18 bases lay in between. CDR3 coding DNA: TGTGCCAGCAGCTTAGAGTCCCAGGGTGGAATTGACGAGCAGTACTTC. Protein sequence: CASSLESQGGIDEQYF.

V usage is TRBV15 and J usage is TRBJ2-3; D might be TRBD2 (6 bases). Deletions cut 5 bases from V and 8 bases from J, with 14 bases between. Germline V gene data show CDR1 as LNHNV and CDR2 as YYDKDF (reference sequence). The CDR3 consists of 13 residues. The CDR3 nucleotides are TGTGCCACCAGCCTGGGGCGGGATGGTACGCAGTATTTT. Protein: CATSLGRDGTQYF.

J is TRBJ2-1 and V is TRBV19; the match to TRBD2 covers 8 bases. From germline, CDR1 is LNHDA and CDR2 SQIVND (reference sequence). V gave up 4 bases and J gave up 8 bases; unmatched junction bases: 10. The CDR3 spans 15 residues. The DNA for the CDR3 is TGTGCCAGTAGTACAAGCGGGGGCCAGGCGGATGAGCAGTTCTTC. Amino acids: CASSTSGGQADEQFF.

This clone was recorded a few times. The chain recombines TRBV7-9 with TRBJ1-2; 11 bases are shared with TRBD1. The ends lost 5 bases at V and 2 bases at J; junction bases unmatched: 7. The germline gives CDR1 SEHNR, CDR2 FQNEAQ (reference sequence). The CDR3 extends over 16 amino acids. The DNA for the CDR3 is TGTGCCAGCAGCAAACGGACAGGGGGCAGGAACTATGGCTACACCTTC. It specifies CASSKRTGGRNYGYTF.

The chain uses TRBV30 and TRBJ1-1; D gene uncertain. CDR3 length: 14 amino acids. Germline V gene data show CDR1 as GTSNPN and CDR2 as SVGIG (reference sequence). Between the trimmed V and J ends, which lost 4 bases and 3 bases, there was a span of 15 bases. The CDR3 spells CAWKLSGLYTEAFF. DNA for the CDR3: TGTGCCTGGAAACTGTCGGGTTTGTACACTGAAGCTTTCTTT.

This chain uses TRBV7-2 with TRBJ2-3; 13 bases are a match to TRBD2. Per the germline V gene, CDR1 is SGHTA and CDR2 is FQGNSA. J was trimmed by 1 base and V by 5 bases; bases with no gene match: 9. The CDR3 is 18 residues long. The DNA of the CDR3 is TGTGCCAGCAGCCTCCGGACTAGCGGGAGAGGGGGCACAGATACGCAGTATTTT. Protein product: CASSLRTSGRGGTDTQYF.

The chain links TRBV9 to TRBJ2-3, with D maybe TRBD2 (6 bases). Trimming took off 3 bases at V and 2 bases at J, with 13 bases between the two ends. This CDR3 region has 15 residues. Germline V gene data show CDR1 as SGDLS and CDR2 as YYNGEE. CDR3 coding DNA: TGTGCCAGCAGCGCGGGACTGCAATCCACAGATACGCAGTATTTT. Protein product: CASSAGLQSTDTQYF.

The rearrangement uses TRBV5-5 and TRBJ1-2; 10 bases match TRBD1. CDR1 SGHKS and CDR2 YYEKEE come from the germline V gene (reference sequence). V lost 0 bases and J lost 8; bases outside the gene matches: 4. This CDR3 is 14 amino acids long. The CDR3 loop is CASSLGQGAEGYTF. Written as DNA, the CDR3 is TGTGCCAGCAGCTTGGGACAGGGGGCAGAGGGCTACACCTTC.

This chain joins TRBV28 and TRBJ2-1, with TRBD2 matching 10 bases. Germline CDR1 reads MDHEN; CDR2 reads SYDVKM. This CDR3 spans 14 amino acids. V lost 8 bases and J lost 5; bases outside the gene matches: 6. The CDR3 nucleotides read TGTGCCAGCCTTAGCGGGGGGCTTCACAATGAGCAGTTCTTC. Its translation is CASLSGGLHNEQFF.

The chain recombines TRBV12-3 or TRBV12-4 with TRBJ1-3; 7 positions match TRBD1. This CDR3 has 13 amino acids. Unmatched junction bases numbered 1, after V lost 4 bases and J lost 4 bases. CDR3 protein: CASSSGQGNTIYF. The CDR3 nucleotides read TGTGCCAGCAGTTCGGGACAGGGAAACACCATATATTTT.